This entry lists 24 T cell receptor beta chains sequenced from one sample in a study of T cell repertoires in cytomegalovirus infection. TCRdb redid the calling of the reads with MiXCR, one entry per CDR3 protein. The top ten clones hold roughly 27% of a sample with about 180,000 distinct CDR3 sequences, roughly an eighth of them seen once. Sequenced material: PBMCs. These TCRs come from a human donor in good health (CMV status not recorded). Some clones in this sample may be carry-over from other donors' samples.

This clonotype was detected many times. The V gene is TRBV27, the J gene TRBJ2-7, with unresolved D. Looked up from germline, CDR1 is MNHEY and CDR2 is SMNVEV (reference sequence). The CDR3 runs 15 residues. With 5 bases removed from V and 2 bases from J, the gap between germline ends came to 16 bases. The CDR3 bases are TGTGCCAGCAGTCTTGTGTGGAGTCCCACCTACGAGCAGTACTTC. Translated: CASSLVWSPTYEQYF.

This rearrangement joins TRBV19 to TRBJ1-1, with 7 bases aligning to TRBD1. Trimming removed 7 bases from V and 4 bases from J; junction bases left unmatched: 9. The CDR3 contains 14 residues. The germline gives CDR1 LNHDA, CDR2 SQIVND (reference sequence). CDR3 region: CASKGTAGGTEAFF. The DNA for the CDR3 is TGTGCCAGTAAGGGGACAGCGGGGGGCACTGAAGCTTTCTTT.

Many counts were recorded for this clonotype. CDR3 sequence (DNA): TGTGCCAGCAGCTCATTCGGACTATACAATGAGCAGTTCTTC. Translating it yields CASSSFGLYNEQFF. V is TRBV7-3 and J is TRBJ2-1; perhaps TRBD2 as D (6 bases). The length of the CDR3 is 14 residues. Trimming removed 4 bases at V and 4 bases at J, with 11 bases between. Germline V CDR1 and CDR2: SGHTA, FQGTGA. Filled out from reference TRBV7-3 and TRBJ2-1, the complete variable domain reads GAGVSQTPSNKVTEKGKYVELRCDPISGHTALYWYRQSLGQGPEFLIYFQGTGAADDSGLPNDRFFAVRPEGSVSTLKIQRTERGDSAVYLCASSSFGLYNEQFFGPGTRLTVL.

The chain is built from TRBV10-2 and TRBJ1-4; TRBD1 is a possible D gene (6 bases). Deletions cut 7 bases from V and 12 bases from J, with 15 bases between. The CDR3 consists of 12 residues. Germline values: CDR1 WSHSY, CDR2 SAAADI. Here the CDR3 reads CASTGGGNELFF. Here the CDR3 DNA reads TGCGCCAGCACCGGAGGGGGGAATGAACTGTTTTTT.

The V call is TRBV28, the J call TRBJ2-1; 10 bases fit TRBD1. The CDR3 sequence is 16 residues long. Germline V lookup: CDR1 MDHEN, CDR2 SYDVKM. Trimming removed 7 bases from V and 7 bases from J; junction bases left unmatched: 13. The CDR3 DNA is TGTGCCAGCACCCCCCGCGGACAGGGGGTCGGAAATGAGCAGTTCTTC. Translating gives CASTPRGQGVGNEQFF.

As regards this clonotype: With a much larger clone just one base away, this may be a read error. V usage is TRBV6-2 or TRBV6-3 and J usage is TRBJ1-5; 9 positions agree with TRBD1. Per germline, CDR1 MNHEY and CDR2 SVGEGT. The CDR3 has 16 amino acids. With 4 bases clipped from V and 5 bases from J, the junction kept 9 bases outside the gene matches. For the CDR3, the DNA is TGTGCCAGCAGTTCCAAGCTTGGACAGGGGTATCAGCCCCAGCATTTT. This gives the protein CASSSKLGQGYQPQHF.

This clonotype showed up many times. The rearrangement uses TRBV7-9 and TRBJ2-7; 11 nucleotides line up with TRBD1. With V trimmed by 5 bases and J by 3 bases, 6 bases remained unmatched. Germline V lookup: CDR1 SEHNR, CDR2 FQNEAQ (reference sequence). This CDR3 is 15 amino acids long. The DNA for the CDR3 is TGTGCCAGCAGCAAACCGGGACAGGGGGGCTACGAGCAGTACTTC. Amino acid sequence: CASSKPGQGGYEQYF.

This clonotype has only a few counts. The chain recombines TRBV29-1 with TRBJ2-7, with 10 bases lining up with TRBD2. Trimming removed 2 bases from V and 3 bases from J; junction bases left unmatched: 7. This CDR3 has 15 amino acids. CDR1 and CDR2 (germline): SQVTM, ANQGSEA. CDR3: CSVEILAGVLYEQYF. CDR3 nucleotide sequence: TGCAGCGTTGAAATCCTAGCGGGAGTTCTCTACGAGCAGTACTTC.

The chain joins TRBV5-1 to TRBJ2-7; D may be TRBD1 (5 bases). This CDR3 has 16 amino acids. From germline, CDR1 is SGHRS and CDR2 YFSETQ. V was pared by 3 bases and J by 2 bases, with 18 bases between. This chain's CDR3 is CASSSVGRGAPYEQYF. The CDR3 bases are TGCGCCAGCAGCTCCGTCGGAAGGGGCGCCCCCTACGAGCAGTACTTC. The variable domain in full, with the rest retrieved from reference TRBV5-1 and TRBJ2-7, is KAGVTQTPRYLIKTRGQQVTLSCSPISGHRSVSWYQQTPGQGLQFLFEYFSETQRNKGNFPGRFSGRQFSNSRSEMNVSTLELGDSALYLCASSSVGRGAPYEQYFGPGTRLTVT.

The table lists this clonotype with a few counts. The V and J genes are TRBV6-2 or TRBV6-3 and TRBJ1-5; no reliable D call. This CDR3 comprises 14 residues. V lost 10 bases, J lost 0 bases, and 13 bases lay in between. CDR1 and CDR2 from the germline V gene are MNHEY and SVGEGT. In DNA, the CDR3 is TGTGCCACCTCTCGAGGAGTTAGCAATCAGCCCCAGCATTTT. Translation gives CATSRGVSNQPQHF.

This clonotype was counted between two and nine times. This chain connects TRBV20-1 to TRBJ2-7; a possible D gene is TRBD1 (7 bases). This CDR3 spans 14 amino acids. V lost 5 bases and J 3 bases, leaving 17 bases between the germline ends. From germline, CDR1 is DFQATT and CDR2 SNEGSKA (reference sequence). The CDR3 sequence: CSAVQTGRDYEQYF. The CDR3 region has the DNA TGCAGTGCTGTACAGACAGGGCGGGACTACGAGCAGTACTTC.

The J gene is TRBJ1-4, the V gene TRBV28; 7 bases agree with TRBD1. Germline trimming cut 1 base from V and 1 base from J; bases unmatched to any gene: 6. The CDR3 runs 17 residues. Per germline, CDR1 MDHEN and CDR2 SYDVKM. The CDR3 region is CASSLLGRGLTNEKLFF. CDR3 in DNA: TGTGCCAGCAGTTTATTGGGCAGGGGGTTAACTAATGAAAAACTGTTTTTT.

This clonotype came up many times. This chain links TRBV6-5 with TRBJ1-2; TRBD1 aligns across 7 bases. V gave up 0 bases and J gave up 2 bases; unmatched junction bases: 12. Germline CDR1 reads MNHEY; CDR2 reads SVGAGI. The CDR3 covers 18 residues. The CDR3 loop reads CASSYSSFRTGGNYGYTF. The CDR3 coding sequence is TGTGCCAGCAGTTACTCGAGTTTCCGGACAGGAGGGAACTATGGCTACACCTTC.

This clonotype was counted ten times or more. The DNA of the CDR3 is TGTGCCAGCAGCTTAGTGCGGGAGCGAGACGAGCAGTACTTC. Its translation is CASSLVRERDEQYF. The rearrangement uses TRBV11-1 and TRBJ2-7; 7 bases are shared with TRBD2. V dropped 1 base and J dropped 5; count of bases not matched to a gene: 5. This CDR3 has 14 residues. Germline lookup yields CDR1 SGHAT and CDR2 FQDESV (reference sequence).

The CDR3 sequence is CASSIPGLAYNEQFF. The CDR3 nucleotides are TGTGCCAGTAGTATTCCGGGACTGGCGTACAATGAGCAGTTCTTC. This chain joins TRBV19 and TRBJ2-1; TRBD2 is a possible D gene (6 bases). The germline V and J ends were trimmed by 3 bases and 4 bases, with 13 bases remaining between them. CDR1 and CDR2 from the germline V gene are LNHDA and SQIVND (reference sequence). The CDR3 is 15 amino acids. Looking up the rest from reference TRBV19 and TRBJ2-1 gives the full variable domain: DGGITQSPKYLFRKEGQNVTLSCEQNLNHDAMYWYRQDPGQGLRLIYYSQIVNDFQKGDIAEGYSVSREKKESFPLTVTSAQKNPTAFYLCASSIPGLAYNEQFFGPGTRLTVL.

The chain carries TRBV19 and TRBJ1-1, with D possibly matching TRBD1 (6 bases). Germline values: CDR1 LNHDA, CDR2 SQIVND (reference sequence). Trimming pared 3 bases from V and 10 bases from J, leaving 12 bases between. The CDR3 length is 12 residues. The CDR3 DNA reads as TGTGCCAGTAGTATGACGGGGGCTGGAGCTTTCTTT. It specifies CASSMTGAGAFF.

This clonotype has just a few counts. V and J are TRBV13 and TRBJ2-1; the match to TRBD2 covers 8 bases. V gave up 4 bases and J gave up 6 bases; unmatched junction bases: 2. The germline V gene has CDR1 PRHDT and CDR2 FYEKMQ (reference sequence). The CDR3 is 13 residues long. The CDR3 DNA follows: TGTGCCAGCAGCTCCGGGGGGGCCAATGAGCAGTTCTTC. Residues: CASSSGGANEQFF.

This clonotype came up many times. The genes are TRBV7-2 and TRBJ1-1; D may be TRBD1 (5 bases). Germline V gene lookup returns CDR1 SGHTA and CDR2 FQGNSA. CDR3 size: 14 residues. V was pared by 2 bases and J by 5 bases, with 12 bases between. The CDR3 protein is CASSLQRGGTEAFF. The CDR3 DNA reads as TGTGCCAGCAGCTTACAACGGGGCGGGACTGAAGCTTTCTTT.

The table lists this clonotype with a few counts. The chain employs TRBV5-1 and TRBJ2-7; no definite D call. Germline lookup yields CDR1 SGHRS and CDR2 YFSETQ. With 3 bases removed from V and 5 bases from J, the gap between germline ends came to 12 bases. This CDR3 region has 13 residues. CDR3 sequence reads: CASSSLQSDEQYF. The CDR3 DNA reads TGCGCCAGCAGCTCCCTCCAGTCTGACGAGCAGTACTTC.

The V gene is TRBV24-1, the J gene TRBJ2-1; either TRBD1 or TRBD2 may fit D (5 bases each). With 2 bases removed from V and 7 bases from J, the gap between germline ends came to 14 bases. Germline CDR1 reads KGHDR; CDR2 reads SFDVKD. The CDR3 spans 15 residues. The CDR3 here is CATSDWDAPSNEQFF. The CDR3 coding sequence is TGTGCCACCAGTGATTGGGACGCTCCGTCAAATGAGCAGTTCTTC.

The sample holds many counts of this clonotype. This chain joins TRBV7-9 and TRBJ1-1; D is possibly TRBD1 (5 bases). CDR3 length: 12 amino acids. CDR1 is SEHNR, CDR2 FQNEAQ, per germline (reference sequence). Trimming took off 6 bases at V and 5 bases at J, with 10 bases between the two ends. In DNA, the CDR3 is TGTGCCAGCAGTATCAGGGTTACTGAAGCTTTCTTT. This translates into CASSIRVTEAFF.

Notes on this clonotype: The junction departs from the called germline gene at one end, perhaps through a read error. The rearrangement links TRBV28 to TRBJ1-6; D unclear. The germline V gene encodes CDR1 MDHEN and CDR2 SYDVKM. This CDR3 is 13 amino acids long. The DNA for the CDR3 is TGTGCAAGCACGGGATTTTATAATTCACCCCTCCACTTT. This sequence encodes CASTGFYNSPLHF.

The chain carries TRBV6-2 or TRBV6-3 and TRBJ2-7; 12 positions agree with TRBD2. Per the germline V gene, CDR1 is MNHEY and CDR2 is SVGEGT. The CDR3 runs to 16 residues. J gave up 5 bases and V 5 bases, and 10 bases lay outside the gene matches. CDR3 bases: TGTGCCAGCAGTGAGACTAGCGGGAGATGGAAGGACGAGCAGTACTTC. It specifies CASSETSGRWKDEQYF.

The V and J genes are TRBV20-1 and TRBJ1-3; no clear D. CDR3 length: 14 amino acids. Germline values: CDR1 DFQATT, CDR2 SNEGSKA (reference sequence). Between the trimmed V and J ends, which lost 5 bases and 0 bases, there was a span of 11 bases. The CDR3 coding sequence is TGCAGTGCTTCCGTCCATAACTCTGGAAACACCATATATTTT. It translates to CSASVHNSGNTIYF.